This T cell receptor (beta chain) was profiled in a study of blood T cells in healthy people across ages. Study conclusions and caveats: With donor CMV status unknown, expanded clonotype changes were possibly confounded.

Trimming removed 1 base from V and 9 bases from J; junction bases left unmatched: 4. In germline, CDR1 is LGHNA, CDR2 YSLEER. The CDR3 is 14 amino acids. PCR was performed a second time for roughly 7 to 11 cycles using a sample-barcoded 5' primer and a J-beta primer mix. TCRdb fed the 5' RACE reads into MiXCR, producing one record per CDR3 protein. The data show 900,000 to 950,000 distinct CDR3 sequences, about 27% seen once. Turning to this clonotype: Its antigen is not known. A much more abundant neighbour one base away suggests this may be a read error.

These data also formed part of another study, on T cells of mothers and their children.

The J gene is TRBJ2-1, the V gene TRBV4-3; 9 bases are a match to TRBD2. The source is a woman aged 40 to 50 in good health. Material for sequencing was blood. The CDR3 protein is CASSQVRGGGEQFF. The CDR3, as DNA: TGCGCCAGCAGCCAAGTGCGGGGGGGAGGTGAGCAGTTCTTC.